This TCR beta chain appears in the sequencing data of a study of shared clonotypes between healthy human individuals. Study information: CD4 naive cells filled three plates per donor, CD4 memory three, CD8 naive two and CD8 memory one. Study observations and caveats: Owing to a small donor count, the genetic and exposure-history diversity represented was limited.

Each donor was a Caucasian adult residing in Nashville, Tennessee. About this clone itself: Its antigen is unknown.

Clones were sequenced by immunoSEQ multiplex PCR, and TCRdb holds only the in-frame ones, with some missing. The table includes millions of clones, roughly 96% detected once. Germline CDR1 SGHDT, CDR2 YYEEEE. V lost 0 bases to trimming and J lost 5 bases, with 11 bases between them. The CDR3 contains 14 residues. Sequenced input: naive CD4+ T cells sorted from blood. Subset: CD45RA+ positively selected. The TCR originated in a man aged 18 to 29 in good health. The genes are TRBV5-6 and TRBJ2-5, with D possibly TRBD1 on 5 matching bases. CDR3 residues: CASSLAVGRETQYF. The CDR3 region has the DNA TGTGCCAGCAGCTTGGCCGTGGGGCGGGAGACCCAGTACTTC.